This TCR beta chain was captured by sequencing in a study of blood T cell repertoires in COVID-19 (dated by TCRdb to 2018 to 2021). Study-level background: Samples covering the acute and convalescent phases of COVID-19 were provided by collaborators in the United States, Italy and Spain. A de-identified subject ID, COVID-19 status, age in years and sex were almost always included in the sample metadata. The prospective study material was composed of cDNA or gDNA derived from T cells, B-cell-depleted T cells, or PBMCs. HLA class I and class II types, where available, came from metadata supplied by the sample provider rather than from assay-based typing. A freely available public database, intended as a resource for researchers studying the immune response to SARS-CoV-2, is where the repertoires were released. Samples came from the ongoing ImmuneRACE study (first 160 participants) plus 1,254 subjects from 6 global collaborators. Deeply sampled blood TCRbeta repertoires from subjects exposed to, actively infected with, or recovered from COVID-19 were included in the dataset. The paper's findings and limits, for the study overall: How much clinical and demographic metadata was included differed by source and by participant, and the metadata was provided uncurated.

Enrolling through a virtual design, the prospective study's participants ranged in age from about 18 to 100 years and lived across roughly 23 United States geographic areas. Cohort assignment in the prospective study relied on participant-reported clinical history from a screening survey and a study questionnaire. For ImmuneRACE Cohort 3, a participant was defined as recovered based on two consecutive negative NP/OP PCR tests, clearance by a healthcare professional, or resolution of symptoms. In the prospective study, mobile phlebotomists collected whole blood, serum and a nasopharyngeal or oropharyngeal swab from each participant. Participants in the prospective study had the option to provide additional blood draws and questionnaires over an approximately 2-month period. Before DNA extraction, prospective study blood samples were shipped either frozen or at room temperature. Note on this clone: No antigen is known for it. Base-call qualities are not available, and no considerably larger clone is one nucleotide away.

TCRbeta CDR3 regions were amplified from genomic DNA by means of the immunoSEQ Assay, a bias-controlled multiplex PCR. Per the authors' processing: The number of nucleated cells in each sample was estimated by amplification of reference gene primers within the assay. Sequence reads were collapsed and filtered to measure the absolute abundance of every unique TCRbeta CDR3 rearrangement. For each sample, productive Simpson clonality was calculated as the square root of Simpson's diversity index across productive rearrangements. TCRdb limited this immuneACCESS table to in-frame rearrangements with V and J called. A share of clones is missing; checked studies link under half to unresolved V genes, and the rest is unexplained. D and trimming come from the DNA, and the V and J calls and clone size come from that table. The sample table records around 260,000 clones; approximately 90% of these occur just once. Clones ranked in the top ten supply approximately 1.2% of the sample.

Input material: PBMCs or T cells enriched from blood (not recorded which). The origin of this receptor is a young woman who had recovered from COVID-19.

The sequenced DNA: TGCACCAGCAGCCAAGATACAGGGTATTCTAGGCCTAACTATGGCTACACCTTC. It codes for CTSSQDTGYSRPNYGYTF. The receptor chain draws on TRBV1 and TRBJ1-2; the DNA was not compared with TRBD1, the D call given in the table. TRBV1 is a recognized pseudogene. The CDR3 numbers 18 residues from cysteine through phenylalanine. Of the read, only the CDR3 DNA is kept; its 54 bases are in frame from base 1.